This T cell receptor beta chain was sequenced in a study of cytomegalovirus exposure and HLA in healthy donors. 13 Jbeta primers and 60 Vbeta primers were used for the PCR. Assay: immunoSEQ multiplex PCR; the TCRdb copy retains only in-frame clones and omits some. Of a few hundred thousand clones in the sample, around four fifths were seen once. V gave up 2 bases and J gave up 2 bases, with 15 bases separating them. The CDR3 has 16 residues. Germline V gene sequence: CDR1 MNHEY, CDR2 SVGAGI. The chain is built from TRBV6-5 and TRBJ2-5; D might be TRBD2 (5 bases). The TCR sequence derives from a woman between 50 and 59 years old in good health and CMV-seropositive. Sequences were obtained from PBMCs. The CDR3 loop reads CASSYGSGVVQETQYF. As DNA, the CDR3 is TGTGCCAGCAGTTACGGTTCCGGGGTCGTTCAAGAGACCCAGTACTTC.